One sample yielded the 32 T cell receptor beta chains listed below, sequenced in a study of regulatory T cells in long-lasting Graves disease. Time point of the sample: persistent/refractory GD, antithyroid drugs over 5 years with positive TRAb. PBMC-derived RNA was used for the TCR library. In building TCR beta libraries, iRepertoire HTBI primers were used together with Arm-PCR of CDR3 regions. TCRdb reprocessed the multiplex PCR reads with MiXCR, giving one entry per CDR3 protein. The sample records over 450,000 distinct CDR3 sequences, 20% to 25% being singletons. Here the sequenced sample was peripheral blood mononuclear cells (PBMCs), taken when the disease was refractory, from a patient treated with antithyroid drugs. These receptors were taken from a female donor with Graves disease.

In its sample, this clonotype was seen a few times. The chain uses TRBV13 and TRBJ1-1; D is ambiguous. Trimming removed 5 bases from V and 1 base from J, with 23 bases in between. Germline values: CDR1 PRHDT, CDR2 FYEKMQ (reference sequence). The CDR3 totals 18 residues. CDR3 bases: TGTGCCAGCAGCCCAGAGGGCACAGAAGGCCTCCAGAACACTGAAGCTTTCTTT. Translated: CASSPEGTEGLQNTEAFF.

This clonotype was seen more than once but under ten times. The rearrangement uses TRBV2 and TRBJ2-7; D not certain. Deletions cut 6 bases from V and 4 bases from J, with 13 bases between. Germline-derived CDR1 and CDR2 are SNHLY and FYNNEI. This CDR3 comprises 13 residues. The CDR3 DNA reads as TGTGCCAGCAGAGACACACCTTTATACGAGCAGTACTTC. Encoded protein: CASRDTPLYEQYF.

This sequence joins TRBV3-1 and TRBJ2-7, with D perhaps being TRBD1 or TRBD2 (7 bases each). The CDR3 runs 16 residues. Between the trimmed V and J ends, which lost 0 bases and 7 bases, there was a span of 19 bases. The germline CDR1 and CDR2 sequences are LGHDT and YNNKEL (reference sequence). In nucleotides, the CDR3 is TGTGCCAGCAGCCAAGAATTTGTGGGGGGGACAGCTGAGCAGTACTTC. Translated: CASSQEFVGGTAEQYF.

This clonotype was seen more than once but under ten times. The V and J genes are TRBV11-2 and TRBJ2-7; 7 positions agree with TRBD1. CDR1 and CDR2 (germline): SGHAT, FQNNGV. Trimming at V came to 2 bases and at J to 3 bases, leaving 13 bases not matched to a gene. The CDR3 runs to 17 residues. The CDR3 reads CASSLIIPGQRGYEQYF. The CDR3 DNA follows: TGTGCCAGCAGCTTAATAATACCGGGACAGAGGGGCTACGAGCAGTACTTC.

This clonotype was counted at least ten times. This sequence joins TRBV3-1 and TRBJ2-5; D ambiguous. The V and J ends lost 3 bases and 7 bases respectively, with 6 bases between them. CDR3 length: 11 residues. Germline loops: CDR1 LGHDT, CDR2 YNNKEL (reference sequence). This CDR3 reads CASSQDVTQYF. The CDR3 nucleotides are TGTGCCAGCAGCCAGGATGTGACCCAGTACTTC.

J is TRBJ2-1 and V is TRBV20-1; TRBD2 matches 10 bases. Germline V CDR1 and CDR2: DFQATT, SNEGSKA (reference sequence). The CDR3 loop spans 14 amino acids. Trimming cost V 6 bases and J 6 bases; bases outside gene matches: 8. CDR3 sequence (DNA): TGCAGTGCCCAGAGCGGGGGGGGACCCAATGAGCAGTTCTTC. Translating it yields CSAQSGGGPNEQFF.

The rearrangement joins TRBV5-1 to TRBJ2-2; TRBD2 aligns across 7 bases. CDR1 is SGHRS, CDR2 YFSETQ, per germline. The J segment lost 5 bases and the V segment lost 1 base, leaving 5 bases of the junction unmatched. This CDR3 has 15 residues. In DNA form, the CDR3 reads TGCGCCAGCAGCTTGTACGGCGGGAGAACCGGGGAGCTGTTTTTT. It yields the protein CASSLYGGRTGELFF.

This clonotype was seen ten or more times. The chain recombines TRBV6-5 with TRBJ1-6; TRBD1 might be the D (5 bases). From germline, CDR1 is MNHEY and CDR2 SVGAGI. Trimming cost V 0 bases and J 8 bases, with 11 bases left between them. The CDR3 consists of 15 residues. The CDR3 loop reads CASSYSRGADSPLHF. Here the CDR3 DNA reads TGTGCCAGCAGTTACTCGCGGGGCGCGGATTCACCCCTCCACTTT.

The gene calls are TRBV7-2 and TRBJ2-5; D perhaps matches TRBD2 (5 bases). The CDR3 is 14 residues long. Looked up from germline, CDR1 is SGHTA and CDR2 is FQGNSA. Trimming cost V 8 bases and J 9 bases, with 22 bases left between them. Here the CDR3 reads CASLPRTAAEAQYF. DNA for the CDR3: TGTGCCAGCCTCCCCAGGACGGCGGCGGAGGCCCAGTACTTC. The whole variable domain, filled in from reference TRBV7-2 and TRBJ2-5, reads GAGVSQSPSNKVTEKGKDVELRCDPISGHTALYWYRQSLGQGLEFLIYFQGNSAPDKSGLPSDRFSAERTGGSVSTLTIQRTQQEDSAVYLCASLPRTAAEAQYFGPGTRLLVL.

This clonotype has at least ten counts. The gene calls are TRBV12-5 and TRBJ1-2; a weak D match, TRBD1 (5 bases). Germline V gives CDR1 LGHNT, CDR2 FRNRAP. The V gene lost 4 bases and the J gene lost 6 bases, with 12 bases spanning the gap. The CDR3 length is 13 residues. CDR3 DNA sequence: TGTGCTAGTGGTTCCATGTTAGGGGATGGCTACACCTTC. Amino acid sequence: CASGSMLGDGYTF.

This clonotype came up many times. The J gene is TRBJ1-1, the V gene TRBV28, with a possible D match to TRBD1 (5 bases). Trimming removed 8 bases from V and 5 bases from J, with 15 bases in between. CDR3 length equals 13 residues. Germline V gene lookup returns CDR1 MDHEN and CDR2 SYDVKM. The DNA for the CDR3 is TGTGCCAGCCACCAGGGAGGTCGGACTGAAGCTTTCTTT. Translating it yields CASHQGGRTEAFF.

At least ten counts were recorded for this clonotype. CDR3 residues: CSVPWITGKAGAFF. Written as DNA, the CDR3 is TGCAGCGTTCCATGGATCACAGGGAAGGCTGGAGCTTTCTTT. The chain is built from TRBV29-1 and TRBJ1-1; possibly TRBD1 for D (6 bases). V was shortened by 5 bases and J by 10 bases, with 23 bases between the two germline ends. CDR3 length equals 14 residues. Germline V gene data show CDR1 as SQVTM and CDR2 as ANQGSEA.

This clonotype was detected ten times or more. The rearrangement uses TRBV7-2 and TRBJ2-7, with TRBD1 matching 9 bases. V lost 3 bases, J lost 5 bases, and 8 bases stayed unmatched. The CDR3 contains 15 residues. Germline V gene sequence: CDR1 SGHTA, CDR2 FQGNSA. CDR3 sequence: CASSFRGQGRNEQYF. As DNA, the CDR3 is TGTGCCAGCAGCTTCCGGGGACAGGGTCGGAACGAGCAGTACTTC.

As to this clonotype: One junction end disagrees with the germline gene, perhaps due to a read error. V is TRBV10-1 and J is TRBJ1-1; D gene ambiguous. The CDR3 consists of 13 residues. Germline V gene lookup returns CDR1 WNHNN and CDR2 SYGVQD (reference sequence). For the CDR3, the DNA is TGCGCCAGCAGTGAGTCGACACACACTGGAGCTTTCTTT. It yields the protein CASSESTHTGAFF.

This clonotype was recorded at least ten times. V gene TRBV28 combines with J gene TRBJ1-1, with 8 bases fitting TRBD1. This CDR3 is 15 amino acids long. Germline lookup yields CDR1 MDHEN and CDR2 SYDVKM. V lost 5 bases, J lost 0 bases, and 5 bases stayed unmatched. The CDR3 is CASSTYRGMNTEAFF. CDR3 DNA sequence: TGTGCCAGCAGTACCTACAGGGGGATGAACACTGAAGCTTTCTTT.

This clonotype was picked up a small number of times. CDR3 amino acids: CATSFSAGQGVSETQYF. The CDR3 nucleotides are TGTGCCACCAGTTTCTCCGCAGGTCAGGGGGTTAGCGAGACCCAGTACTTC. V and J are TRBV15 and TRBJ2-5, with TRBD1 matching 7 bases. The CDR3 sequence is 17 residues long. Germline V gene lookup returns CDR1 LNHNV and CDR2 YYDKDF (reference sequence). V shed 6 bases, J shed 5 bases, and the junction held 18 bases outside the gene matches. Drawing the rest from reference TRBV15 and TRBJ2-5, the complete variable domain is DAMVIQNPRYQVTQFGKPVTLSCSQTLNHNVMYWYQQKSSQAPKLLFHYYDKDFNNEADTPDNFQSRRPNTSFCFLDIRSPGLGDTAMYLCATSFSAGQGVSETQYFGPGTRLLVL.

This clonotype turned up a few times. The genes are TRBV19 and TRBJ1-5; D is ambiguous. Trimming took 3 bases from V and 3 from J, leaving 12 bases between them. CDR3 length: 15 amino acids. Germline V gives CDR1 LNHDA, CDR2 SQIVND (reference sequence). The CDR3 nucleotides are TGTGCCAGTAGTATTGGCCAGACTTACAATCAGCCCCAGCATTTT. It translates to CASSIGQTYNQPQHF.

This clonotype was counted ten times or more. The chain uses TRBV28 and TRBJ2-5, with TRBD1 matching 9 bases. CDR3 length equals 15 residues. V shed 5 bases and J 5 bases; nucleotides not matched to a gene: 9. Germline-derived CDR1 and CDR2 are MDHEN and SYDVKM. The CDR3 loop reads CASSPPGQGGETQYF. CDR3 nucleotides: TGTGCCAGCAGTCCCCCGGGACAGGGCGGCGAGACCCAGTACTTC. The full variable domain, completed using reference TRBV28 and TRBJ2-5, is DVKVTQSSRYLVKRTGEKVFLECVQDMDHENMFWYRQDPGLGLRLIYFSYDVKMKEKGDIPEGYSVSREKKERFSLILESASTNQTSMYLCASSPPGQGGETQYFGPGTRLLVL.

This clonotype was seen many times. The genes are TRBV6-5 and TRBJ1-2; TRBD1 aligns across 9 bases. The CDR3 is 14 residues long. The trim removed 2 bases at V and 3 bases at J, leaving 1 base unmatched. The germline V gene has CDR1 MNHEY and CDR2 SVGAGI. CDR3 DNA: TGTGCCAGCAGTTACCGGGACAGGGACTATGGCTACACCTTC. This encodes CASSYRDRDYGYTF.

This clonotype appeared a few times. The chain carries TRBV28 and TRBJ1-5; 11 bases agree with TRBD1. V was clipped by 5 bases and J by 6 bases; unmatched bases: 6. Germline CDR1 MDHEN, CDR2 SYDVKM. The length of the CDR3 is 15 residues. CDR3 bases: TGTGCCAGCAGTACGGGACAGGGGGAGGGTCAGCCCCAGCATTTT. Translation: CASSTGQGEGQPQHF.

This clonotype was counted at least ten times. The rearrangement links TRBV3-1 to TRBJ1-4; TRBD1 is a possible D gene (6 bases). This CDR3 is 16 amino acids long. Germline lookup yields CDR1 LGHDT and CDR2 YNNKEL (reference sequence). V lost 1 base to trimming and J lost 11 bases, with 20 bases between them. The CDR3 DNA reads TGTGCCAGCAGCCAAGTTTGGACAGACGCGGACGACAAACTGTTTTTT. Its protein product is CASSQVWTDADDKLFF.

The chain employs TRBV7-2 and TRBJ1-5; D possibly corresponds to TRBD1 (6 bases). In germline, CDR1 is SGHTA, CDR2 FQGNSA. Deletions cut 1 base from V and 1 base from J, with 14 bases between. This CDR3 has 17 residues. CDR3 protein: CASSLVGGGTSNQPQHF. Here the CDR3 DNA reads TGTGCCAGCAGCTTAGTAGGAGGGGGTACGAGCAATCAGCCCCAGCATTTT.

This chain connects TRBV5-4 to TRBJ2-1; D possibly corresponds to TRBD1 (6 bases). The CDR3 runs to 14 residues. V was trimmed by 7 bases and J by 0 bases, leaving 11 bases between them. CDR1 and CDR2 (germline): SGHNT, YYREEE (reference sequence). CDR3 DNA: TGTGCCAGCTACCACAGGGTCTCCTACAATGAGCAGTTCTTC. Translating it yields CASYHRVSYNEQFF.

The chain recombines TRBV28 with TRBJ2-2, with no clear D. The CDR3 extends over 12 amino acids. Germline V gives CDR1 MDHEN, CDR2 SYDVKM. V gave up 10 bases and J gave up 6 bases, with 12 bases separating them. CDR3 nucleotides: TGTGCCACCAAAAAGAGCCCCGGGGAGCTGTTTTTT. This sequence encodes CATKKSPGELFF.

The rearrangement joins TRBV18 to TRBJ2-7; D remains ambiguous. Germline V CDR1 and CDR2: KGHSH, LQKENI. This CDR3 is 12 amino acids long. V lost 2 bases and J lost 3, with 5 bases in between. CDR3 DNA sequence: TGTGCCAGCTCACCAGGGGACTACGAGCAGTACTTC. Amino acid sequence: CASSPGDYEQYF.

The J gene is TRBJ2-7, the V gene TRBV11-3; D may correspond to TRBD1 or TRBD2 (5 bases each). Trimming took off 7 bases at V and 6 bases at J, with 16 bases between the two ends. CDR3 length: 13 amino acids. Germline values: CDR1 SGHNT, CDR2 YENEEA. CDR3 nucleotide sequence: TGTGCCAGCAAAGAGAGGGGAGTTGGCGAGCAGTACTTC. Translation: CASKERGVGEQYF.

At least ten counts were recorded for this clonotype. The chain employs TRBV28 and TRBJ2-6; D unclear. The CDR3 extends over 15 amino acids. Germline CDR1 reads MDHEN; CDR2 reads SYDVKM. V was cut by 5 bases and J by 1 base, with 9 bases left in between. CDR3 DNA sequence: TGTGCCAGCAGTCCCCAGGAATCTGGGGCCAACGTCCTGACTTTC. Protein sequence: CASSPQESGANVLTF.

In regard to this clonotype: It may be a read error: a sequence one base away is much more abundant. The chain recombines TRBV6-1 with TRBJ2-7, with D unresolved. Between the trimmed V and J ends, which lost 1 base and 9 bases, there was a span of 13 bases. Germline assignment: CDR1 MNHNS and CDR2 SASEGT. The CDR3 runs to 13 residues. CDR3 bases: TGTGCCAGCAGTGAAGGGGCGCACGTGGGGCAGTACTTC. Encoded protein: CASSEGAHVGQYF.

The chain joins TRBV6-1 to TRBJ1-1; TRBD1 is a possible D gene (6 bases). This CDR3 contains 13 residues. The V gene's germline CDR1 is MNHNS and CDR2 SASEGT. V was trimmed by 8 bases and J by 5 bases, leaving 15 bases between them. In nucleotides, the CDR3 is TGTGCCAGCGCACACCGGGGGCCAACTGAAGCTTTCTTT. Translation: CASAHRGPTEAFF.

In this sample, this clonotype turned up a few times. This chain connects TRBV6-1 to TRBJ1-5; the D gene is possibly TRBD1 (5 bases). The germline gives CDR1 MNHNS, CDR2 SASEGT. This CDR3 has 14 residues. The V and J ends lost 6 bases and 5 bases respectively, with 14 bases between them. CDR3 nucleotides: TGTGCCAGCAGACTTGGGACGGGCTATCAGCCCCAGCATTTT. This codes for CASRLGTGYQPQHF.

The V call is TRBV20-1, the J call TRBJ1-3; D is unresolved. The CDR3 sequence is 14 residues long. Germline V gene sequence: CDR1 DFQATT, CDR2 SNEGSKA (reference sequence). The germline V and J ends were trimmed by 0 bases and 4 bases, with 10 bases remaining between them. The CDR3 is CSAREQGRGNTIYF. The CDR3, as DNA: TGCAGTGCTAGAGAACAAGGGAGGGGAAACACCATATATTTT.

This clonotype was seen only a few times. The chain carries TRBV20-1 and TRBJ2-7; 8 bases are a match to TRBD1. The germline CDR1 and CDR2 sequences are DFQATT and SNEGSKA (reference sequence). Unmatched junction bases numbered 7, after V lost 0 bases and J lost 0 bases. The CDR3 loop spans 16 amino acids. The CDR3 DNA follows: TGCAGTGCTAGAGATCCCCAGGGGGCTAGCTCCTACGAGCAGTACTTC. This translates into CSARDPQGASSYEQYF.